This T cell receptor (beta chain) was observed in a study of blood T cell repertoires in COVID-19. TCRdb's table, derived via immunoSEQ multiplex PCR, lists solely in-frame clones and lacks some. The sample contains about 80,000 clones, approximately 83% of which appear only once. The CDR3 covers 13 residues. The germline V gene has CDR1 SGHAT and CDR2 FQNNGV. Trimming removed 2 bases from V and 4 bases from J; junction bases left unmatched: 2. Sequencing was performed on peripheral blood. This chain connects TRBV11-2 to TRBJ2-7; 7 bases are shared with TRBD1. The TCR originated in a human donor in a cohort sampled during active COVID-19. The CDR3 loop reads CASSLRQGYEQYF. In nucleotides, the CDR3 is TGTGCCAGCAGCTTAAGACAGGGATACGAGCAGTACTTC.